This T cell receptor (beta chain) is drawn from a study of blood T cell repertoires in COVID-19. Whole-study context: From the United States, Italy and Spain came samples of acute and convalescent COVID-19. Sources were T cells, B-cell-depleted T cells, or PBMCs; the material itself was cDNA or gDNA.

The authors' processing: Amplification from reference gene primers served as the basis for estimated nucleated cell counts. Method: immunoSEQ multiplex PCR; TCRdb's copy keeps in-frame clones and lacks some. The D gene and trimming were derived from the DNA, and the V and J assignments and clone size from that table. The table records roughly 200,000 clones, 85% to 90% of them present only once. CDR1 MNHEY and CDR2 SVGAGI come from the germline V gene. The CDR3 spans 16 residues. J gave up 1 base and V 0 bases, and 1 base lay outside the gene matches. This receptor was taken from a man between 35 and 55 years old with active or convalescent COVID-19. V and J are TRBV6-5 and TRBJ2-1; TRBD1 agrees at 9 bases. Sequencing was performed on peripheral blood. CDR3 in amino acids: CASSYSGQGSYNEQFF. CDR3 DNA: TGTGCCAGCAGTTACTCGGGACAGGGATCCTACAATGAGCAGTTCTTC.